The 9 T cell receptor beta chains in this list originate from one sample, sequenced in a study of beta chain features in type 1 diabetes. Study findings and constraints: Shorter TCRB CDR3s, moderately but significantly so, were found in Type 1 diabetes patients in all four CD4+ subsets.

The investigators reverse transcribed all of the isolated RNA, so they sequenced expressed TCRB transcripts. TCRdb keeps only in-frame clones here, not all; method: immunoSEQ multiplex PCR. Among some 350,000 clones listed, around an eighth were seen once. The antigens for these receptors are not known. The sequencing sample was made of naive CD4+ T cells from blood. Receptors were obtained from a woman between 18 and 29 years old with type 1 diabetes.

The genes are TRBV7-2 and TRBJ2-7; D remains ambiguous. This CDR3 is 16 amino acids long. V was shortened by 0 bases and J by 0 bases, with 12 bases between the two germline ends. Germline CDR1 reads SGHTA; CDR2 reads FQGNSA. This CDR3 reads CASSLASGRSSYEQYV. As DNA, the CDR3 is TGTGCCAGCAGCTTAGCCTCGGGTAGGAGCTCCTACGAGCAGTACGTC.

The genes are TRBV5-1 and TRBJ2-1, with TRBD2 matching 7 bases. Germline V gives CDR1 SGHRS, CDR2 YFSETQ. CDR3 length equals 15 residues. J gave up 4 bases and V 4 bases, and 8 bases lay outside the gene matches. This CDR3 reads CASSPSSGKYNEQFF. The DNA of the CDR3 is TGCGCCAGCAGCCCATCTAGCGGTAAATACAATGAGCAGTTCTTC.

The table lists this clone with a few counts. The chain links TRBV11-1 to TRBJ2-5, with 8 bases lining up with TRBD2. This CDR3 region has 15 residues. Germline loops: CDR1 SGHAT, CDR2 FQDESV (reference sequence). Unmatched junction bases numbered 9, after V lost 4 bases and J lost 5 bases. CDR3 sequence reads: CASSYGLAGSETQYF. CDR3 DNA sequence: TGTGCCAGCAGCTACGGACTAGCCGGTTCGGAGACCCAGTACTTC.

This clone came up a few times. Other DNA sequences in the sample encode the same CDR3. The V and J genes are TRBV28 and TRBJ2-5; D remains unclear. The germline V gene has CDR1 MDHEN and CDR2 SYDVKM. Trimming cost V 3 bases and J 4 bases, with 3 bases left between them. This CDR3 region has 11 residues. This CDR3 is CASSFRETQYF. The DNA for the CDR3 is TGTGCCAGCAGTTTTAGAGAGACCCAGTACTTC.

The sample holds a few counts of this clone. DNA of the CDR3: TGTGCCAGCAGCCCCGGAGGGTCCTACAATGAGCAGTTCTTC. Residues: CASSPGGSYNEQFF. V and J are TRBV5-4 and TRBJ2-1; a weak D match, TRBD2 (6 bases). Between the trimmed V and J ends, which lost 4 bases and 1 base, there was a span of 9 bases. The CDR3 consists of 14 residues. Germline lookup yields CDR1 SGHNT and CDR2 YYREEE (reference sequence).

J is TRBJ2-3 and V is TRBV5-4; 12 bases map to TRBD2. The J segment lost 2 bases and the V segment lost 1 base, leaving 2 bases of the junction unmatched. The CDR3 has 16 residues. From germline, CDR1 is SGHNT and CDR2 YYREEE (reference sequence). The CDR3 region has the DNA TGTGCCAGCAGCTTGCGACTAGCGGGGGACACAGATACGCAGTATTTT. As protein: CASSLRLAGDTDTQYF.

This clone appeared a few times. The genes are TRBV18 and TRBJ2-3, with D tentatively TRBD2 (5 bases). CDR1 and CDR2 from the germline V gene are KGHSH and LQKENI. CDR3 length: 16 residues. Deletions cut 0 bases from V and 0 bases from J, with 10 bases between. CDR3 region: CASSPPAGFSTDTQYF. CDR3 coding DNA: TGTGCCAGCTCACCACCGGCGGGTTTCAGCACAGATACGCAGTATTTT.

This clone appeared a few times. The chain couples TRBV5-1 to TRBJ2-1; 12 bases agree with TRBD1. Trimming took 4 bases from V and 8 from J; bases not matched to a gene: 10. The CDR3 is 16 residues long. Germline CDR1 SGHRS, CDR2 YFSETQ. The CDR3 coding sequence is TGCGCCAGCAGCCCGGGACAGGGGGCGGATGTCGATGAGCAGTTCTTC. This sequence encodes CASSPGQGADVDEQFF.

This clone was counted between two and nine times. The chain links TRBV19 to TRBJ2-4; the match to TRBD2 covers 9 bases. Germline-derived CDR1 and CDR2 are LNHDA and SQIVND (reference sequence). J gave up 1 base and V 2 bases, and 3 bases lay outside the gene matches. The CDR3 has 16 residues. The CDR3 DNA is TGTGCCAGTAGTATATCCAGCGGGAGGGCCAAAAACATTCAGTACTTC. Translated: CASSISSGRAKNIQYF.